What follows are 8 T cell receptor beta chains derived from one specimen sequenced in a study of response to subunit inactivated influenza vaccine. TCRdb passed the RT-PCR reads through MiXCR, listing each CDR3 protein once. The sample holds roughly 150,000 distinct CDR3 sequences, 11% seen once. The source was non-naive T cells sorted from PBMCs, collected 35 to 45 days after vaccination. The receptors originated from a man over 45 who received an inactivated influenza vaccine.

This clonotype appeared many times. V and J are TRBV6-1 and TRBJ1-2, with 7 bases identical to TRBD1. Germline assignment: CDR1 MNHNS and CDR2 SASEGT. CDR3 length equals 13 residues. V trimming: 7 bases; J trimming: 7 bases; junction bases outside the gene matches: 9. This CDR3 reads CASTETGKGGYTF. CDR3 DNA: TGTGCCAGCACCGAGACAGGGAAAGGTGGCTACACCTTC.

This clonotype showed up just a few times. V usage is TRBV3-1 and J usage is TRBJ1-1; D remains ambiguous. Trimming took off 2 bases at V and 4 bases at J, with 11 bases between the two ends. Germline V gene data show CDR1 as LGHDT and CDR2 as YNNKEL (reference sequence). This CDR3 has 14 amino acids. The CDR3 region is CASSQSGRTTEAFF. Written as DNA, the CDR3 is TGTGCCAGCAGCCAATCGGGTCGGACCACTGAAGCTTTCTTT.

This clonotype has a handful of counts. This chain joins TRBV7-3 and TRBJ2-1, with 9 bases fitting TRBD2. In germline, CDR1 is SGHTA, CDR2 FQGTGA. With 1 base clipped from V and 3 bases from J, the junction kept 1 base outside the gene matches. This CDR3 is built from 15 residues. In nucleotides, the CDR3 is TGTGCCAGCAGCTTAAGCGGGAGGGACTACAATGAGCAGTTCTTC. Protein product: CASSLSGRDYNEQFF.

In its sample, this clonotype was seen a few times. In DNA form, the CDR3 reads TGTGCCAGCAGCCAAGAATTGAACACTGAAGCTTTCTTT. Protein sequence: CASSQELNTEAFF. This chain links TRBV4-2 with TRBJ1-1; D is undetermined. CDR1 and CDR2 (germline): LGHNA, YNFKEQ. This CDR3 spans 13 amino acids. Trimming shortened V by 0 bases and J by 0 bases, and 2 bases separated the two germline ends.

This clonotype was detected a few times. The chain's CDR3 is CASSQEPGNTEAFF. CDR3 nucleotide sequence: TGTGCCAGCAGCCAAGAACCCGGGAACACTGAAGCTTTCTTT. The V gene is TRBV3-1, the J gene TRBJ1-1; no firm D call. CDR1 is LGHDT, CDR2 YNNKEL, per germline (reference sequence). The CDR3 runs 14 residues. Trimming shortened V by 0 bases and J by 1 base, and 6 bases separated the two germline ends.

Ten or more counts support this clonotype. The V gene is TRBV11-2, the J gene TRBJ2-7, with TRBD2 matching over 11 bases. CDR1 SGHAT and CDR2 FQNNGV come from the germline V gene. The ends lost 5 bases at V and 2 bases at J; junction bases unmatched: 5. The CDR3 length is 15 residues. The CDR3 nucleotides read TGTGCCAGCAGCCACAGTAGCGGGGGGGCCTACGAGCAGTACTTC. Translation gives CASSHSSGGAYEQYF.

The chain recombines TRBV5-1 with TRBJ1-6, with a weak D call TRBD1 (6 bases). This CDR3 has 14 amino acids. Trimming took 4 bases from V and 7 from J, leaving 12 bases between them. Looked up from germline, CDR1 is SGHRS and CDR2 is YFSETQ. CDR3 in DNA: TGCGCCAGCAGCCAAGGACAGCTAAATTCACCCCTCCACTTT. Translated, it gives CASSQGQLNSPLHF.

The sample holds many counts of this clonotype. The chain couples TRBV20-1 to TRBJ2-5; TRBD2 aligns across 9 bases. The CDR3 spans 15 residues. Germline V CDR1 and CDR2: DFQATT, SNEGSKA (reference sequence). The V gene end was trimmed by 1 base and the J gene end by 5 bases; junction bases not matched to a gene: 8. The CDR3 protein is CSARVASGNWETQYF. DNA of the CDR3: TGCAGTGCTAGAGTAGCTAGCGGGAATTGGGAGACCCAGTACTTC.